This T cell receptor (beta chain) was documented in a study of blood T cell repertoires in COVID-19. Overall study context: Donors in the United States, Italy and Spain gave samples during acute or convalescent COVID-19. Sources were T cells, B-cell-depleted T cells, or PBMCs; the material itself was cDNA or gDNA.

In the study's own analysis: Estimation of nucleated cell counts relied on the amplification of reference gene primers. Profiling relied on immunoSEQ multiplex PCR, and the TCRdb table lists in-frame clones only, not all of them. The V and J calls and clone size come from that table; D and trimming were worked out from the DNA. The table records 250,000 or so clones, 88% of them present only once. After removal of 2 bases from V and 6 bases from J, the junction contained 5 bases not matched to a gene. Germline V lookup: CDR1 SGHNT, CDR2 YYREEE (reference sequence). This CDR3 is built from 16 residues.

The chain employs TRBV5-4 and TRBJ2-7, with 16 bases fitting TRBD2. The receptor's source is a woman aged 60-70 years with acute or convalescent COVID-19. The specimen was peripheral blood. The CDR3 loop reads CASSFGGLAGGREQYF. The CDR3 region has the DNA TGTGCCAGCAGCTTTGGGGGACTAGCGGGAGGGCGCGAGCAGTACTTC.